This is a list of T cell receptor beta chains from one sample in a study of cytomegalovirus exposure and HLA in healthy donors. Profiled with immunoSEQ multiplex PCR; TCRdb holds only in-frame clones, not every one. The sample carries about 120,000 clones, 75% to 85% recorded once. The sample taken for sequencing was PBMCs. The origin of the receptors is a man younger than 40 in good health and CMV-seropositive. CDR3s include the opening cysteine and the closing phenylalanine or tryptophan. The order of the fields is clone size, D gene, J gene, V gene, CDR3 protein, CDR3 DNA. A D gene is named only where the DNA matches it firmly. Clone size is shown for a subset of rows, as once, few, many or a class of expanded clone.

>.|.|TRBJ1-6|TRBV2
CALRGGRGSPLHF
TGTGCTCTAAGGGGGGGCCGTGGGTCACCCCTCCACTTT
>.|.|TRBJ2-5|TRBV7-2
CASSFSQGRGKTQYF
TGTGCCAGCAGCTTTTCCCAGGGTAGGGGGAAGACCCAGTACTTC
>.|.|TRBJ1-1|TRBV9
CASSEGRENTEAFF
TGTGCCAGCAGCGAGGGCAGGGAGAACACTGAAGCTTTCTTT
>.|TRBD2|TRBJ2-3|TRBV7-9
CASSFSGGRDTQYF
TGTGCCAGCAGCTTTAGCGGGGGGAGAGATACGCAGTATTTT
>.|.|TRBJ1-1|TRBV6-5
CASSYSTVEYTEAFF
TGTGCCAGCAGTTACTCGACTGTTGAATACACTGAAGCTTTCTTT
>.|TRBD1|TRBJ2-5|TRBV5-1
CASSLADRGIKTQYF
TGCGCCAGCAGCTTGGCTGACAGGGGAATTAAGACCCAGTACTTC
>.|.|TRBJ2-6|TRBV5-1
CASSSQTGADVLTF
TGCGCCAGCAGCAGTCAGACTGGGGCCGACGTCCTGACTTTC
>few|.|TRBJ1-2|TRBV30
CAWSHRSTYGYTF
TGTGCCTGGAGCCACCGGAGTACCTATGGCTACACCTTC
>.|.|TRBJ1-4|TRBV30
CAWNVGGKLFF
TGTGCCTGGAATGTGGGGGGGAAACTGTTTTTT
>.|.|TRBJ1-6|TRBV9
CASSVVPGDNSPLHF
TGTGCCAGCAGCGTAGTTCCGGGGGATAATTCACCCCTCCACTTT
>.|TRBD1|TRBJ2-2|TRBV7-6
CASSPRTGASTGELFF
TGTGCCAGCAGCCCTCGGACAGGAGCGAGCACCGGGGAGCTGTTTTTT
>.|TRBD1|TRBJ2-3|TRBV7-8
CASSLMGQGTDTQYF
TGTGCCAGCAGCTTAATGGGACAGGGGACAGATACGCAGTATTTT
>few|.|TRBJ2-5|TRBV7-7
CASSLNGIGEETQYF
TGTGCCAGCAGCTTAAATGGGATAGGGGAAGAGACCCAGTACTTC
>.|.|TRBJ1-2|TRBV6-5
CASSYPYPNYGYTF
TGTGCCAGCAGTTACCCCTACCCTAACTATGGCTACACCTTC
>.|TRBD2|TRBJ2-1|TRBV29-1
CSVGSGGGYNEQFF
TGCAGCGTCGGGTCCGGGGGGGGTTACAATGAGCAGTTCTTC
>.|.|TRBJ1-4|TRBV5-1
CASSLAGATNEKLFF
TGCGCCAGCAGCTTGGCCGGTGCAACTAATGAAAAACTGTTTTTT
>.|TRBD2|TRBJ2-1|TRBV28
CASSPGGLAGVYNEQFF
TGTGCCAGCAGTCCCGGGGGACTAGCGGGGGTTTACAATGAGCAGTTCTTC
>.|.|TRBJ2-1|TRBV6-6
CASSYSRGSPGNEQFF
TGTGCCAGCAGTTACTCGAGAGGCAGTCCAGGGAATGAGCAGTTCTTC
>.|.|TRBJ2-3|TRBV30
CAWSAWGEEGDTQYF
TGTGCCTGGAGTGCCTGGGGCGAGGAGGGAGATACGCAGTATTTT
>few|TRBD1|TRBJ1-4|TRBV5-1
CASSDRGSSEKLFF
TGCGCCAGCAGCGACAGGGGTTCGAGTGAAAAACTGTTTTTT
>.|TRBD1|TRBJ1-4|TRBV4-1
CASSQSGTGGEKLFF
TGCGCCAGCAGCCAAAGCGGGACAGGGGGAGAAAAACTGTTTTTT
>.|TRBD1|TRBJ2-7|TRBV6-5
CASRYVDRTSYEQYF
TGTGCCAGCAGGTATGTGGACAGGACCTCCTACGAGCAGTACTTC
>.|.|TRBJ1-5|TRBV6-1
CASSVRHKDQPQHF
TGTGCCAGCAGCGTGAGACACAAGGATCAGCCCCAGCATTTT
>few|.|TRBJ1-2|TRBV16
CASSQSPGDYGYTF
TGTGCCAGCAGCCAATCGCCAGGGGACTATGGCTACACCTTC
>.|.|TRBJ2-7|TRBV6-1
CASSTGRLFYEQYF
TGTGCCAGCAGCACAGGTAGGCTCTTTTACGAGCAGTACTTC
>.|.|TRBJ2-3|TRBV7-8
CASSELTSTDTQYF
TGTGCCAGCAGCGAACTAACGTCCACAGATACGCAGTATTTT
>.|TRBD1|TRBJ1-2|TRBV18
CASRNGTGTFYGYTF
TGTGCCAGCCGGAACGGGACAGGAACGTTCTATGGCTACACCTTC
>few|TRBD1|TRBJ1-1|TRBV6-5
CASSRTGTTEAFF
TGTGCCAGCAGTCGGACAGGGACCACTGAAGCTTTCTTT
>.|TRBD1|TRBJ1-3|TRBV5-1
CASSLEGGITGNTIYF
TGCGCCAGCAGCTTGGAAGGGGGCATTACTGGAAACACCATATATTTT
>few|TRBD1|TRBJ1-1|TRBV29-1
CSARDRLGGEAFF
TGCAGCGCTAGGGACAGACTGGGCGGTGAAGCTTTCTTT
>.|.|TRBJ1-5|TRBV15
CATSRDRGNQPQHF
TGTGCCACCAGCAGAGATCGGGGCAATCAGCCCCAGCATTTT
>.|.|TRBJ1-1|TRBV19
CASSIRGDTEAFF
TGTGCCAGTAGTATAAGGGGTGACACTGAAGCTTTCTTT
>.|TRBD1|TRBJ1-6|TRBV30
CAGGTGLDSPLHF
TGTGCCGGGGGGACAGGGCTCGATTCACCCCTCCACTTT
>once|TRBD2|TRBJ2-3|TRBV10-2
CASSESASGGGTDTQYF
TGCGCCAGCAGTGAGTCGGCTAGCGGGGGGGGCACAGATACGCAGTATTTT
>.|.|TRBJ2-7|TRBV5-1
CASSPESSHYYEQYF
TGCGCCAGCAGCCCGGAGAGTTCTCACTACTACGAGCAGTACTTC
>once|TRBD1|TRBJ1-2|TRBV11-2
CASSLGQGAEGYTF
TGTGCCAGCAGCCTAGGACAGGGGGCGGAAGGCTACACCTTC
>.|.|TRBJ2-5|TRBV11-2
CASSLEQQETQYF
TGTGCCAGCAGCTTAGAACAGCAAGAGACCCAGTACTTC
>.|TRBD1|TRBJ2-1|TRBV5-4
CASSPRDRANFEQFF
TGTGCCAGCAGCCCCCGGGACAGAGCCAATTTTGAGCAGTTCTTC
>.|TRBD2|TRBJ2-2|TRBV7-3
CASSVAGTSNTGELFF
TGTGCCAGCAGCGTGGCCGGGACTAGCAACACCGGGGAGCTGTTTTTT
>.|TRBD1|TRBJ1-1|TRBV28
CASSLYPSYRGDEAFF
TGTGCCAGCAGCCTATACCCAAGTTACAGGGGCGACGAAGCTTTCTTT
>.|TRBD2|TRBJ2-1|TRBV30
CAWSQGLGLYNEQFF
TGTGCCTGGAGTCAAGGACTAGGACTTTACAATGAGCAGTTCTTC
>.|.|TRBJ2-7|TRBV6-1
CASSEVWGHEQYF
TGTGCCAGCAGTGAAGTGTGGGGGCACGAGCAGTACTTC
>.|.|TRBJ1-3|TRBV29-1
CSAEGTLSGNTIYF
TGCAGCGCCGAAGGGACTTTAAGCGGAAACACCATATATTTT
>.|.|TRBJ1-6|TRBV4-1
CASSQAGNANISPLHF
TGCGCCAGCAGCCAAGCGGGGAATGCGAATATTTCACCCCTCCACTTT
>.|TRBD1|TRBJ1-1|TRBV19
CASRTGLSTNTEAFF
TGTGCCAGTAGGACAGGGCTATCTACGAACACTGAAGCTTTCTTT
>.|.|TRBJ1-4|TRBV6-5
CASSYSGGAGEKLFF
TGTGCCAGCAGTTACTCAGGGGGGGCAGGGGAAAAACTGTTTTTT
>.|.|TRBJ1-2|TRBV7-9
CASSNLPSQENYGYTF
TGTGCCAGCAGCAACCTCCCATCACAGGAGAACTATGGCTACACCTTC
>once|TRBD1|TRBJ1-5|TRBV27
CASRFQGVGNQPQHF
TGTGCCAGCAGGTTTCAGGGGGTTGGCAATCAGCCCCAGCATTTT
>.|.|TRBJ2-3|TRBV5-1
CASSFLDRTTDTQYF
TGCGCCAGCAGCTTCTTGGACAGAACCACAGATACGCAGTATTTT
>once|TRBD1|TRBJ1-4|TRBV7-2
CASSQWTGGGELFF
TGTGCCAGCAGCCAGTGGACAGGGGGCGGAGAACTGTTTTTT
>.|.|TRBJ2-7|TRBV18
CASSPGQYSYEQYF
TGTGCCAGCTCACCCGGACAGTACTCCTACGAGCAGTACTTC
>.|.|TRBJ2-7|TRBV7-2
CASSLTRWRQYF
TGTGCCAGCAGCCTCACCCGGTGGAGGCAGTACTTC